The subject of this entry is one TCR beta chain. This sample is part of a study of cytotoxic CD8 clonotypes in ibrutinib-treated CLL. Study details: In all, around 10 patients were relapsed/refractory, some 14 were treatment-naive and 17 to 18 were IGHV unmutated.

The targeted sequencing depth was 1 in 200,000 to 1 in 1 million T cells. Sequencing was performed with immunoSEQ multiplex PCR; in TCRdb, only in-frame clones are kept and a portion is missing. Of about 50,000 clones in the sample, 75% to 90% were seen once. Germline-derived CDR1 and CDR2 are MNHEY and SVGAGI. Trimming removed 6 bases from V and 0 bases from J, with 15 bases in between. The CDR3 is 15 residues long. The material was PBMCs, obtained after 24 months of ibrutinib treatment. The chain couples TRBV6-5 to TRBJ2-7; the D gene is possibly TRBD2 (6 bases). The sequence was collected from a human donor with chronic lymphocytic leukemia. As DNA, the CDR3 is TGTGCCAGCAGGACATTTAGCGGCAGCTCCTACGAGCAGTACTTC. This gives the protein CASRTFSGSSYEQYF.